This T cell receptor beta chain was found in a study of lymphopenia after photon versus proton radiotherapy. Overall study findings and caveats: Authors raise, but do not show, better survival with proton therapy. Oligoclonal CD8+ Temra expansion after nadir drove photon patients' diversity drop.

The table came from immunoSEQ multiplex PCR; TCRdb's copy has only in-frame clones and leaves some out. The sample consists of some 40,000 clones, 92% of them appearing once. As regards this clone: As yet, its antigen is unknown.

The TCR originated in a man aged 60 to 69 with cholangiocarcinoma. The sample here was peripheral blood, taken from a patient treated with photon-based radiotherapy.

CDR3 amino acids: CASSANRAPYEQYF. The CDR3 nucleotides are TGTGCCAGCAGTGCAAACAGGGCTCCCTACGAGCAGTACTTC. This chain connects TRBV28 to TRBJ2-7, with D maybe TRBD1 (6 bases). The V end was cut by 5 bases, the J end by 2 bases, with 13 bases between. The CDR3 is 14 amino acids. Germline V gene lookup returns CDR1 MDHEN and CDR2 SYDVKM. Filled out from reference TRBV28 and TRBJ2-7, the complete variable domain reads DVKVTQSSRYLVKRTGEKVFLECVQDMDHENMFWYRQDPGLGLRLIYFSYDVKMKEKGDIPEGYSVSREKKERFSLILESASTNQTSMYLCASSANRAPYEQYFGPGTRLTVT.